This T cell receptor (beta chain) was sequenced during a study of shared clonotypes between healthy human individuals. Broader study findings: Non-shared clonotypes showed lower generation probabilities than clonotypes common to all four donors.

With respect to this clone: The target antigen is unknown.

The CDR3 extends over 15 amino acids. CDR1 is LNHNV, CDR2 YYDKDF, per germline (reference sequence). With 3 bases removed from V and 3 bases from J, the gap between germline ends came to 11 bases. Subsets obtained from CD4+ cells comprised CD45RA+ naive and CD45RA-negative memory cells. Assay execution proceeded at the deep level. Sequencing used immunoSEQ multiplex PCR; TCRdb keeps in-frame clones, though not all of them. The top ten hold about 1.5% of the sample, which has approximately 980,000 clones, 76% seen once. The chain has TRBV15 and TRBJ1-4; no clear D gene. This TCR was recovered from a man between 18 and 29 years old in good health. Sequencing used memory CD4+ T cells sorted from blood. Subset denoted: CD45RA-negative fraction. The CDR3 here is CATSSPGSSNEKLFF. Here the CDR3 DNA reads TGTGCCACCAGCAGCCCGGGCAGTTCTAATGAAAAACTGTTTTTT.